What follows is one T cell receptor (beta chain) and its context. Its antigen remains unknown. The sample is drawn from a study of CD8 T cells in ankylosing spondylitis. Whole-study results and caveats: Some motif variants had been reported before (in reactive arthritis synovial fluid and blood). Seemingly distinctive of ankylosing spondylitis blood was a TCR beta motif formed by eight highly homologous variants.

It was by quantitative 5'-RACE with molecular barcodes that TCR beta libraries were made. In TCRdb, the 5' RACE reads were re-called with MiXCR into one record per CDR3 protein. The sample comprises tens of thousands of distinct CDR3 sequences, roughly 8.8% of which are singletons, and approximately 29% rests with the top ten. Trimming removed 0 bases from V and 9 bases from J, with 9 bases in between. The CDR3 runs 13 residues. Per the germline V gene, CDR1 is SGHAT and CDR2 is FQNNGV. The chain has TRBV11-2 and TRBJ2-1; a possible D gene is TRBD2 (6 bases). This sequence was found in a male donor with ankylosing spondylitis. Sequenced sample: blood, either unsorted or a sorted T cell fraction (not recorded which). CDR3 sequence reads: CASSLDAEGEQFF. DNA for the CDR3: TGTGCCAGCAGCTTAGATGCGGAGGGTGAGCAGTTCTTC.